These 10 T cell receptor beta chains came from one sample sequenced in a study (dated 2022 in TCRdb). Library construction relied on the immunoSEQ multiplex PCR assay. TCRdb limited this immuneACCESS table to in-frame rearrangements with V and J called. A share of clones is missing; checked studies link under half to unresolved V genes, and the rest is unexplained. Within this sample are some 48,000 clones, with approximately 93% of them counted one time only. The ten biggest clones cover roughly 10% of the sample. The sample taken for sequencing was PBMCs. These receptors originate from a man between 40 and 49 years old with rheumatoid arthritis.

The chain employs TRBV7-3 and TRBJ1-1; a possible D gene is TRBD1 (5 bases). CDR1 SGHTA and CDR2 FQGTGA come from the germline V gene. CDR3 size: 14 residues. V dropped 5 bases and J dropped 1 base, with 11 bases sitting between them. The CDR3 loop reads CASSLRQKNTEAFF. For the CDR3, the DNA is TGTGCCAGCAGCCTTCGACAGAAGAACACTGAAGCTTTCTTT.

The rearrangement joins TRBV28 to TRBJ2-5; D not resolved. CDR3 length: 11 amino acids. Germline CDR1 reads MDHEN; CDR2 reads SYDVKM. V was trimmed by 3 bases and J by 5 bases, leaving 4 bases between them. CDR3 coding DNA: TGTGCCAGCAGTTTTATTGAGACCCAGTACTTC. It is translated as CASSFIETQYF. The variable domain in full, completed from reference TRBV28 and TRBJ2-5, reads DVKVTQSSRYLVKRTGEKVFLECVQDMDHENMFWYRQDPGLGLRLIYFSYDVKMKEKGDIPEGYSVSREKKERFSLILESASTNQTSMYLCASSFIETQYFGPGTRLLVL.

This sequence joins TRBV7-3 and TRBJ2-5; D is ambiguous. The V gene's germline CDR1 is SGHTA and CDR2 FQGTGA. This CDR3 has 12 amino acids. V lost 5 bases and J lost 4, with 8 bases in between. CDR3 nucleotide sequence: TGTGCCAGCAGCCCGACGGGAGAGACCCAGTACTTC. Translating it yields CASSPTGETQYF.

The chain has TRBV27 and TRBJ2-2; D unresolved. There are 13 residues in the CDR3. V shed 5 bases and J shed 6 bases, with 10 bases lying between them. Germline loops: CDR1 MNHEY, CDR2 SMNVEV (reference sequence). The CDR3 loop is CASSRSSPGELFF. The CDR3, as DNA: TGTGCCAGCAGTCGCTCTAGTCCCGGGGAGCTGTTTTTT.

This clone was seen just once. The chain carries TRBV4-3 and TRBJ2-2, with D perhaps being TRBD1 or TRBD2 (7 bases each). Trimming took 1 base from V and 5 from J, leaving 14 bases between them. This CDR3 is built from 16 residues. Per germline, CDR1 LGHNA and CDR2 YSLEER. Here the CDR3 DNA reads TGCGCCAGCAGCCAAGGGGCAGGGGGGGAAACCGGGGAGCTGTTTTTT. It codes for CASSQGAGGETGELFF.

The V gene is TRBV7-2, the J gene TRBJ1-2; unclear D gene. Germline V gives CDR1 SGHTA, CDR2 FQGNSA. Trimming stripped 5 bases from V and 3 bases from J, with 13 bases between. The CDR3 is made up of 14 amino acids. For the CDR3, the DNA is TGTGCCAGCAGCCCCCGGGTGGACCACTATGGCTACACCTTC. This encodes CASSPRVDHYGYTF.

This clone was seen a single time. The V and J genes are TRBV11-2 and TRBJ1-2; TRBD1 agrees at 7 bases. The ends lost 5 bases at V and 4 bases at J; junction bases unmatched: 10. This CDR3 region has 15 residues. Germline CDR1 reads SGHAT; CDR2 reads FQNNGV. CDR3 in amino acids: CASSPPGTATYGYTF. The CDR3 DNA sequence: TGTGCCAGCAGCCCACCCGGGACAGCCACCTATGGCTACACCTTC.

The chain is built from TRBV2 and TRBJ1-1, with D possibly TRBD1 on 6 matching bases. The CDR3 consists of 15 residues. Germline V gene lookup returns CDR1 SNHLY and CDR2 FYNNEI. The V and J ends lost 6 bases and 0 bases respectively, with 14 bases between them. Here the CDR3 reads CASRETWTVNTEAFF. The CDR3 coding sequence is TGTGCCAGCAGGGAGACATGGACAGTGAACACTGAAGCTTTCTTT.

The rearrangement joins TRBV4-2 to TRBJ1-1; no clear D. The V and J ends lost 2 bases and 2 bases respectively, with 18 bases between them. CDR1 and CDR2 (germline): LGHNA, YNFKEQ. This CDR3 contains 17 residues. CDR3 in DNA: TGTGCCAGCAGCCAAAGGGCCTTAGGGCAGGCTAACACTGAAGCTTTCTTT. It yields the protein CASSQRALGQANTEAFF.

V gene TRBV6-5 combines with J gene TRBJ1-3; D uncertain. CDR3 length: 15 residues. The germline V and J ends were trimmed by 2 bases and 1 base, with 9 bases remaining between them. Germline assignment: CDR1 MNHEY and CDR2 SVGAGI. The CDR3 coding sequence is TGTGCCAGCAGTTACGAGCGGGGTTCTGGAAACACCATATATTTT. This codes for CASSYERGSGNTIYF.